This T cell receptor (beta chain) came from a study of cytomegalovirus exposure and HLA in healthy donors. Whole-study findings and limits: Serostatus for CMV was the only available immune exposure information.

Per the germline V gene, CDR1 is SEHNR and CDR2 is FQNEAQ (reference sequence). This CDR3 has 18 amino acids. V lost 1 base, J lost 3 bases, and 11 bases stayed unmatched. With 60 Vbeta and 13 Jbeta primers, the PCR was carried out. This table comes from immunoSEQ multiplex PCR, and its TCRdb copy is limited to in-frame clones, with some not included. This table has over 200,000 clones, around 80% appearing once. This clone has only one observation. The antigen remains undetermined. Healthy bone marrow donors formed the donor group. The TCR originated in a woman in her 40s in good health and CMV-seropositive. Material for sequencing was PBMCs. The rearrangement links TRBV7-9 to TRBJ2-3; 9 nucleotides align to TRBD2. In DNA form, the CDR3 reads TGTGCCAGCAGCTTAGTAGCGGGGGACTTCCATGGGACAGATACGCAGTATTTT. Translation: CASSLVAGDFHGTDTQYF.